One sample yielded the 14 T cell receptor beta chains listed below, sequenced in a study of T cell responses to AZD1222 COVID-19 vaccine. Sequencing used immunoSEQ multiplex PCR; TCRdb keeps in-frame clones, though not all of them. The repertoire holds 100,000 to 150,000 clones, 88% seen once, with about 17% in the top ten. Material: peripheral blood, obtained on day 0 of MenACWY control vaccination. Receptors originate from an adult in good health.

This clone has a handful of counts. The V call is TRBV6-5, the J call TRBJ2-6; no clear D. The germline V gene has CDR1 MNHEY and CDR2 SVGAGI. This CDR3 region has 15 residues. The V and J ends lost 5 bases and 0 bases respectively, with 8 bases between them. CDR3 region: CASSPESSGANVLTF. The CDR3 coding sequence is TGTGCCAGCAGTCCCGAGAGCTCTGGGGCCAACGTCCTGACTTTC.

This clone was observed a handful of times. The chain combines TRBV5-6 with TRBJ1-6; 10 nucleotides agree with TRBD1. The junction had 6 bases not matched to a gene; V was cut back by 0 bases and J by 6 bases. Looked up from germline, CDR1 is SGHDT and CDR2 is YYEEEE. The CDR3 is 17 amino acids. The CDR3 reads CASSLGGQGTGNSPLHF. In DNA, the CDR3 is TGTGCCAGCAGCTTGGGGGGACAGGGGACCGGTAATTCACCCCTCCACTTT.

CDR3 region: CASSPPAVGGFYEQYF. The CDR3 DNA reads as TGTGCCAGCAGCCCTCCCGCGGTAGGGGGGTTCTACGAGCAGTACTTC. V and J are TRBV7-9 and TRBJ2-7; D may be TRBD1 or TRBD2 (6 bases each). Germline-derived CDR1 and CDR2 are SEHNR and FQNEAQ (reference sequence). This CDR3 has 16 amino acids. Trimming stripped 5 bases from V and 3 bases from J, with 20 bases between.

This clone appeared a single time. CDR3 nucleotide sequence: TGCGCCAGCAGCTTGGGGGACAGGGCGGCCACTGAAGCTTTCTTT. Translated: CASSLGDRAATEAFF. The gene calls are TRBV5-1 and TRBJ1-1, with TRBD1 identical over 9 bases. The germline CDR1 and CDR2 sequences are SGHRS and YFSETQ. This CDR3 is built from 15 residues. The junction had 4 bases not matched to a gene; V was cut back by 0 bases and J by 4 bases.

The V and J genes are TRBV30 and TRBJ2-5; D is ambiguous. V lost 3 bases and J lost 0, with 5 bases in between. The CDR3 runs 12 residues. CDR1 GTSNPN and CDR2 SVGIG come from the germline V gene (reference sequence). CDR3 in DNA: TGTGCCTGGAGACAGAACCAAGAGACCCAGTACTTC. It translates to CAWRQNQETQYF.

This clone is a singleton in its sample. The rearrangement joins TRBV19 to TRBJ2-1; no firm D call. Germline V gives CDR1 LNHDA, CDR2 SQIVND (reference sequence). Trimming stripped 3 bases from V and 4 bases from J, with 16 bases between. This CDR3 is 16 amino acids long. Here the CDR3 DNA reads TGTGCCAGTAGTATTTCCAGGCTCCTCATTTACAATGAGCAGTTCTTC. It encodes CASSISRLLIYNEQFF.

This clone is a singleton in its sample. V usage is TRBV7-9 and J usage is TRBJ2-2; tentatively, D is TRBD1 or TRBD2 (5 bases each). The CDR3 contains 14 residues. Germline loops: CDR1 SEHNR, CDR2 FQNEAQ (reference sequence). The V end lost 0 bases, the J end lost 5 bases, and 7 bases lay between the germline ends. CDR3 coding DNA: TGTGCCAGCAGCTTAGCGGGACGGACCGGGGAGCTGTTTTTT. It yields the protein CASSLAGRTGELFF.

The V call is TRBV18, the J call TRBJ2-7, with TRBD2 matching 9 bases. The ends lost 2 bases at V and 3 bases at J; junction bases unmatched: 2. Germline V gene data show CDR1 as KGHSH and CDR2 as LQKENI. There are 14 residues in the CDR3. The CDR3 here is CASSPGTSIYEQYF. In nucleotides, the CDR3 is TGTGCCAGCTCACCAGGGACTAGCATCTACGAGCAGTACTTC.

This rearrangement joins TRBV9 to TRBJ2-7; D tentatively fits TRBD1 or TRBD2 (6 bases each). The CDR3 loop spans 14 amino acids. With 7 bases removed from V and 3 bases from J, the gap between germline ends came to 17 bases. Germline V gene data show CDR1 as SGDLS and CDR2 as YYNGEE. The CDR3 nucleotides are TGTGCCAGCGGGGGGCAGGGTGACCTCTACGAGCAGTACTTC. Residues: CASGGQGDLYEQYF.

The J gene is TRBJ2-5, the V gene TRBV24-1, with D perhaps TRBD1 or TRBD2 (6 bases each). The V gene lost 5 bases and the J gene lost 4 bases, with 16 bases spanning the gap. The germline V gene has CDR1 KGHDR and CDR2 SFDVKD. This CDR3 comprises 15 residues. The CDR3 DNA sequence: TGTGCCACCAGTGGGTCGGGGGCTCTTTCAGAGACCCAGTACTTC. Translated: CATSGSGALSETQYF.

The chain recombines TRBV2 with TRBJ2-3; TRBD2 matches 11 bases. The V segment lost 9 bases and the J segment 10 bases; nucleotides outside the gene matches: 15. Per germline, CDR1 SNHLY and CDR2 FYNNEI. This CDR3 has 15 amino acids. The chain's CDR3 is CASFGTSGSGGAQYF. Written as DNA, the CDR3 is TGTGCCAGTTTCGGGACTAGCGGTTCAGGGGGTGCGCAGTATTTT.

The CDR3 DNA reads as TGCGCCAGCAGCCAAGGGCATAATGAAAAACTGTTTTTT. Translating gives CASSQGHNEKLFF. The chain combines TRBV4-1 with TRBJ1-4; D unresolved. CDR3 size: 13 residues. Trimming took off 1 base at V and 4 bases at J, with 4 bases between the two ends. CDR1 is MGHRA, CDR2 YSYEKL, per germline.

In nucleotides, the CDR3 is TGTGCCAGCAGCGCCACCGACAGGGGATACGAGCAGTACTTC. Encoded protein: CASSATDRGYEQYF. The rearrangement uses TRBV5-4 and TRBJ2-7, with 8 positions matching TRBD1. There are 14 residues in the CDR3. In germline, CDR1 is SGHNT, CDR2 YYREEE (reference sequence). V lost 4 bases to trimming and J lost 4 bases; unmatched junction nucleotides: 7.

This clone appeared a single time. This chain joins TRBV7-9 and TRBJ2-7; 10 bases map to TRBD1. Germline V CDR1 and CDR2: SEHNR, FQNEAQ (reference sequence). CDR3 length: 15 amino acids. Losses at the gene ends were 3 bases for V and 6 bases for J; bases not matched to a gene: 8. CDR3 in DNA: TGTGCCAGCAGCTTCCGGGACAGGGGATCCCGCGAGCAGTACTTC. This encodes CASSFRDRGSREQYF.